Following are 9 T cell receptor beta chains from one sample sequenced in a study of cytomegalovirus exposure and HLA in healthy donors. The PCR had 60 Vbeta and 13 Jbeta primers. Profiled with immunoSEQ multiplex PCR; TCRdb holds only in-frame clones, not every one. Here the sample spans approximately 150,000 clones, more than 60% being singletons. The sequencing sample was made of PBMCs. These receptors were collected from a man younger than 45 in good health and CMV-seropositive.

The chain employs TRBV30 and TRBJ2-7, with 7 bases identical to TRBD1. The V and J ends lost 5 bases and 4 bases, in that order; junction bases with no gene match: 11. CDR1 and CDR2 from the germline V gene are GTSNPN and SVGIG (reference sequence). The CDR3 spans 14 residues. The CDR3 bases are TGTGCCTGGCTACGAGGGGGCGTGGGATACGAGCAGTACTTC. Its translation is CAWLRGGVGYEQYF.

CDR3: CASSLGTGDDEKLFF. The CDR3 DNA reads as TGTGCCAGCAGCTTGGGTACAGGGGACGACGAAAAACTGTTTTTT. This chain links TRBV5-4 with TRBJ1-4; the match to TRBD1 covers 7 bases. Trimming removed 0 bases from V and 8 bases from J; junction bases left unmatched: 7. Germline loops: CDR1 SGHNT, CDR2 YYREEE (reference sequence). This CDR3 spans 15 amino acids.

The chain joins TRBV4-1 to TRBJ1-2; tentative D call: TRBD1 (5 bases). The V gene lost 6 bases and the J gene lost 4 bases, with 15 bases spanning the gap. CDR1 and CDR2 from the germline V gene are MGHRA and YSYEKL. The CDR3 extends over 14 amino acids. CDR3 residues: CASSQRAGGYGYTF. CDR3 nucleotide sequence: TGCGCCAGCAGTCAAAGGGCGGGGGGCTATGGCTACACCTTC.

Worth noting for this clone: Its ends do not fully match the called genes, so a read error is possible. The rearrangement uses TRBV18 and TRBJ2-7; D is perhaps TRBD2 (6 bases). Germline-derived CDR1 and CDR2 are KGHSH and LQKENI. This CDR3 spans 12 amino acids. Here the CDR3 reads CASSPGGLHPWF. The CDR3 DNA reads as TGTGCCAGCTCACCAGGGGGACTCCACCCCTGGTTC.

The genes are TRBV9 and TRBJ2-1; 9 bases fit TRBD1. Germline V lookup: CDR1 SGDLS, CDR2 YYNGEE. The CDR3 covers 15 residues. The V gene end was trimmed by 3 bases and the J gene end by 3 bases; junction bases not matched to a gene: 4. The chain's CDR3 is CASSAGTGIYNEQFF. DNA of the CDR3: TGTGCCAGCAGCGCCGGGACAGGGATCTACAATGAGCAGTTCTTC. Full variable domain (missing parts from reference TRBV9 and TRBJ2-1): DSGVTQTPKHLITATGQRVTLRCSPRSGDLSVYWYQQSLDQGLQFLIQYYNGEERAKGNILERFSAQQFPDLHSELNLSSLELGDSALYFCASSAGTGIYNEQFFGPGTRLTVL.

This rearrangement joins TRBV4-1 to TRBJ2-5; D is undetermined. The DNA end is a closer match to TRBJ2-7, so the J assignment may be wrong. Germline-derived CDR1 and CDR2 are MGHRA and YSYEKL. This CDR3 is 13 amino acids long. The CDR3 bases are TGCGCCAGCAACGACTCCTCCACCTACGAGCAGTACTTC. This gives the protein CASNDSSTYEQYF.

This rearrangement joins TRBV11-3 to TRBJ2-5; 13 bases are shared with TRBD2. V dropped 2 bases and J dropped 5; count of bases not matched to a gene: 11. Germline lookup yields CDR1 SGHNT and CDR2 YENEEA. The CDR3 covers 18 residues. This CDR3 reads CASSLPGLAGVGGETQYF. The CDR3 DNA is TGTGCCAGCAGCTTACCCGGACTAGCGGGAGTCGGGGGGGAGACCCAGTACTTC.

The DNA of the CDR3 is TGCGCCAGCAGCTTTAGGGGGCGGACTGAAGCTTTCTTT. Translating it yields CASSFRGRTEAFF. The V call is TRBV5-1, the J call TRBJ1-1; 7 nucleotides line up with TRBD1. J lost 5 bases, V lost 2 bases, and 3 bases had no gene match. The germline gives CDR1 SGHRS, CDR2 YFSETQ. The length of the CDR3 is 13 residues.

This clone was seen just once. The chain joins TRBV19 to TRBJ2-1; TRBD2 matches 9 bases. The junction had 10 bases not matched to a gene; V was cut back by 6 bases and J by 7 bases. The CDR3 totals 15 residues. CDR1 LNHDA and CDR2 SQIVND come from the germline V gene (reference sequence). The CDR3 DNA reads TGTGCCAGTAGCCCGGGGGCGGGAGGGTCTAATGAGCAGTTCTTC. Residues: CASSPGAGGSNEQFF.